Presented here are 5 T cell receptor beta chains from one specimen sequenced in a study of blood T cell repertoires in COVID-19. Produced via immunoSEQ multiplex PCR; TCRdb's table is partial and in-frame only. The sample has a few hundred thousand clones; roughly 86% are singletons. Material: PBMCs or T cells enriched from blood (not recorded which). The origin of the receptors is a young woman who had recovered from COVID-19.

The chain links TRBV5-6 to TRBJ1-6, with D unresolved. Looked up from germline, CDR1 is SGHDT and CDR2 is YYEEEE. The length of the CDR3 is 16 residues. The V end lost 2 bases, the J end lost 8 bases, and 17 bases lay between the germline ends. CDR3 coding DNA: TGTGCCAGCAGCTTCGGAAGGCAGGTTTGGGATTCACCCCTCCACTTT. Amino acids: CASSFGRQVWDSPLHF.

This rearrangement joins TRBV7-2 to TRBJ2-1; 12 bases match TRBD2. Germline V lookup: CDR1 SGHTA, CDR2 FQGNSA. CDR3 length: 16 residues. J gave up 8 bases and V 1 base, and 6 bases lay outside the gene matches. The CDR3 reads CASSLGLAGARDEQFF. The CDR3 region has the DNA TGTGCCAGCAGCTTAGGACTAGCGGGGGCGAGGGATGAGCAGTTCTTC.

As DNA, the CDR3 is TGTGCCAGCTCACCACCGGTGGCATCCTACGAGCAGTACTTC. Its protein is CASSPPVASYEQYF. The chain joins TRBV18 to TRBJ2-7; no firm D call. The V gene's germline CDR1 is KGHSH and CDR2 LQKENI. V was shortened by 0 bases and J by 1 base, with 7 bases between the two germline ends. This CDR3 has 14 residues.

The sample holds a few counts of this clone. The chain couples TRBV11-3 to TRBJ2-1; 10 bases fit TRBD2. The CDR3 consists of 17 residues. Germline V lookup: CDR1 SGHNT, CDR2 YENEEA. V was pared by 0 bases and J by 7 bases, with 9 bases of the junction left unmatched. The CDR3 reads CASSLESSAGGWNEQFF. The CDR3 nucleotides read TGTGCCAGCAGCTTAGAGTCGTCAGCGGGAGGGTGGAATGAGCAGTTCTTC.

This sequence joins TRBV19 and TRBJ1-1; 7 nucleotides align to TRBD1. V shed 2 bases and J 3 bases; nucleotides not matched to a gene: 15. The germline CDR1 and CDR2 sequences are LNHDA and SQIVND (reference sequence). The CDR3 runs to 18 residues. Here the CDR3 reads CASSISSLGRGIDTEAFF. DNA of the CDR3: TGTGCCAGTAGTATAAGTAGTTTGGGCAGGGGGATCGACACTGAAGCTTTCTTT.